These 20 T cell receptor beta chains were sequenced from one sample in a study of early T cells in non-severe SARS-CoV-2 infection. TCRdb used MiXCR to reprocess the 5' RACE reads, holding one entry per CDR3 protein. Altogether about 110,000 distinct CDR3 sequences are present, around 10% being singletons, with the ten largest covering about 7.6%. Sequenced input: whole blood. Receptors were obtained from an adult who was a healthcare worker with PCR-confirmed SARS-CoV-2 infection or an uninfected control (not recorded which).

The chain combines TRBV6-6 with TRBJ1-5, with D maybe TRBD1 (6 bases). V lost 2 bases and J 5 bases, leaving 13 bases between the germline ends. The CDR3 totals 15 residues. Germline V gene sequence: CDR1 MNHNY, CDR2 SVGAGI (reference sequence). CDR3 sequence: CASSYRGQEHQPQHF. In nucleotides, the CDR3 is TGTGCCAGCAGTTACCGGGGGCAGGAGCATCAGCCCCAGCATTTT.

In its sample, this clonotype was seen many times. This rearrangement joins TRBV14 to TRBJ2-7, with D hard to call. The germline gives CDR1 SGHDN, CDR2 FVKESK. The V and J ends lost 0 bases and 5 bases respectively, with 2 bases between them. This CDR3 comprises 11 residues. This chain's CDR3 is CASSQDHEQYF. The CDR3 nucleotides are TGTGCCAGCAGCCAAGACCACGAGCAGTACTTC.

This clonotype was observed a handful of times. The chain combines TRBV10-1 with TRBJ2-1; D gene ambiguous. Germline CDR1 WNHNN, CDR2 SYGVQD (reference sequence). There are 16 residues in the CDR3. V dropped 8 bases and J dropped 2 bases, with 19 bases sitting between them. This chain's CDR3 is CASSVHQDPPYNEQFF. The CDR3 DNA reads as TGCGCCAGCTCAGTCCATCAGGACCCCCCCTACAATGAGCAGTTCTTC.

This clonotype appeared a few times. This chain links TRBV5-4 with TRBJ1-1; D gene uncertain. Trimming shortened V by 4 bases and J by 11 bases, and 15 bases separated the two germline ends. CDR1 and CDR2 from the germline V gene are SGHNT and YYREEE (reference sequence). The CDR3 runs to 12 residues. The CDR3 DNA reads as TGTGCCAGCAGCATGGATATAGGACGGGCTTTCTTT. Amino acids: CASSMDIGRAFF. Full variable domain (rest looked up from reference TRBV5-4 and TRBJ1-1): ETGVTQSPTHLIKTRGQQVTLRCSSQSGHNTVSWYQQALGQGPQFIFQYYREEENGRGNFPPRFSGLQFPNYSSELNVNALELDDSALYLCASSMDIGRAFFGQGTRLTVV.

The count of this clonotype is one. This chain uses TRBV6-6 with TRBJ1-6; TRBD1 aligns across 7 bases. The CDR3 has 16 amino acids. V dropped 2 bases and J dropped 7; count of bases not matched to a gene: 8. The V gene's germline CDR1 is MNHNY and CDR2 SVGAGI (reference sequence). CDR3 protein: CASSYQRRGRNSPLHF. CDR3 in DNA: TGTGCCAGCAGTTACCAACGGAGGGGGCGGAATTCACCCCTCCACTTT.

This clonotype has more than one count but fewer than ten. J is TRBJ2-5 and V is TRBV11-2; tentatively, D is TRBD2 (7 bases). This CDR3 contains 14 residues. CDR1 and CDR2 from the germline V gene are SGHAT and FQNNGV. V lost 6 bases and J 5 bases, leaving 16 bases between the germline ends. In DNA form, the CDR3 reads TGTGCCAGCAGGAGGGGGGGCGGTTTGGAGACCCAGTACTTC. It is translated as CASRRGGGLETQYF.

This clonotype was seen many times. The chain carries TRBV7-9 and TRBJ2-5, with D maybe TRBD1 (6 bases). CDR1 and CDR2 from the germline V gene are SEHNR and FQNEAQ (reference sequence). V lost 3 bases and J 5 bases, leaving 10 bases between the germline ends. The CDR3 extends over 13 amino acids. The CDR3 DNA is TGTGCCAGCAGCTTTGTGGGGGCCGAGACCCAGTACTTC. The encoded protein is CASSFVGAETQYF.

This clonotype was detected ten times or more. The V call is TRBV2, the J call TRBJ2-2, with D unresolved. The V end lost 4 bases, the J end lost 4 bases, and 13 bases lay between the germline ends. Germline CDR1 reads SNHLY; CDR2 reads FYNNEI. The CDR3 is 15 amino acids. This CDR3 is CASSGNRGITGELFF. The CDR3 DNA sequence: TGTGCCAGCAGTGGAAACAGAGGAATCACCGGGGAGCTGTTTTTT.

This clonotype was detected only a few times. This rearrangement joins TRBV4-1 to TRBJ1-1; D not resolved. This CDR3 is built from 15 residues. The V gene lost 0 bases and the J gene lost 5 bases, with 13 bases spanning the gap. Germline CDR1 MGHRA, CDR2 YSYEKL. Here the CDR3 DNA reads TGCGCCAGCAGCCAAGATCGAAGAGGCAATACTGAAGCTTTCTTT. This translates into CASSQDRRGNTEAFF.

In its sample, this clonotype was seen many times. The V call is TRBV20-1, the J call TRBJ2-5; D possibly corresponds to TRBD1 (8 bases). The CDR3 sequence is 17 residues long. The germline gives CDR1 DFQATT, CDR2 SNEGSKA (reference sequence). The ends were cut back, 0 bases at V and 6 bases at J, with 23 bases in the middle. The CDR3 coding sequence is TGCAGTGCTAGAGATTTAACAGGGGGGCTCGGGAGGAAGACCCAGTACTTC. It is translated as CSARDLTGGLGRKTQYF.

The CDR3 DNA sequence: TGTGCCAGCAGTTACAGGAGCATACGTATCGAGCAGTACTTC. This encodes CASSYRSIRIEQYF. The chain links TRBV28 to TRBJ2-7, with D possibly being TRBD1 (5 bases). Trimming took off 4 bases at V and 6 bases at J, with 16 bases between the two ends. This CDR3 has 14 residues. Per the germline V gene, CDR1 is MDHEN and CDR2 is SYDVKM.

This clonotype was seen at least ten times. V and J are TRBV27 and TRBJ2-7; the D is unclear. V was cut by 3 bases and J by 5 bases, with 11 bases left in between. The germline V gene encodes CDR1 MNHEY and CDR2 SMNVEV (reference sequence). The CDR3 extends over 13 amino acids. In nucleotides, the CDR3 is TGTGCCAGCAGTTTCCTCGGCCTGGACGAGCAGTACTTC. This gives the protein CASSFLGLDEQYF.

This rearrangement joins TRBV6-4 to TRBJ2-3; TRBD1 aligns across 8 bases. The CDR3 has 15 amino acids. Germline values: CDR1 MRHNA, CDR2 SNTAGT. Germline trimming cut 4 bases from V and 1 base from J; bases unmatched to any gene: 4. Written as DNA, the CDR3 is TGTGCCAGCAGTGCCGGGACAGGAGGCACAGATACGCAGTATTTT. Its translation is CASSAGTGGTDTQYF.

V usage is TRBV6-5 and J usage is TRBJ1-1, with 10 positions matching TRBD1. The junction had 11 bases not matched to a gene; V was cut back by 6 bases and J by 7 bases. Per the germline V gene, CDR1 is MNHEY and CDR2 is SVGAGI. There are 15 residues in the CDR3. The CDR3: CASSQKGQGMDEAFF. CDR3 bases: TGTGCCAGCAGCCAAAAGGGACAGGGGATGGATGAAGCTTTCTTT.

This clonotype was detected a few times. The CDR3 is CASSPNGQGTEAFF. The DNA for the CDR3 is TGTGCCAGCTCCCCGAATGGACAGGGAACTGAAGCTTTCTTT. The chain uses TRBV18 and TRBJ1-1; 8 nucleotides line up with TRBD1. Germline CDR1 KGHSH, CDR2 LQKENI. CDR3 length equals 14 residues. With V trimmed by 6 bases and J by 5 bases, 8 bases remained unmatched.

This clonotype was recorded many times. V and J are TRBV7-9 and TRBJ2-2; TRBD2 agrees at 7 bases. The CDR3 covers 16 residues. The germline CDR1 and CDR2 sequences are SEHNR and FQNEAQ (reference sequence). Trimming took 4 bases from V and 1 from J; bases not matched to a gene: 6. The CDR3 bases are TGTGCCAGCAGCTCGAGAGCTAGCGGGAACACCGGGGAGCTGTTTTTT. Encoded protein: CASSSRASGNTGELFF.

This clonotype was detected only a few times. The CDR3 nucleotides are TGTGCCAGCAGCTATTCCCCACAGGGGGAAGCTTTCTTT. Translated, it gives CASSYSPQGEAFF. The chain combines TRBV11-2 with TRBJ1-1; 7 bases map to TRBD1. The CDR3 covers 13 residues. Germline V lookup: CDR1 SGHAT, CDR2 FQNNGV. Trimming cost V 4 bases and J 8 bases; bases outside gene matches: 7.

This clonotype was observed at least ten times. The chain links TRBV3-1 to TRBJ1-2; a possible D gene is TRBD1 (6 bases). The CDR3 has 15 residues. Germline V gene data show CDR1 as LGHDT and CDR2 as YNNKEL (reference sequence). V lost 0 bases and J 3 bases, leaving 11 bases between the germline ends. CDR3: CASSQEQGRYYGYTF. The CDR3 bases are TGTGCCAGCAGCCAAGAACAGGGACGCTACTATGGCTACACCTTC.

The table lists this clonotype with a few counts. The chain employs TRBV19 and TRBJ1-5; D gene ambiguous. This CDR3 region has 13 residues. Germline CDR1 and CDR2: LNHDA and SQIVND (reference sequence). Between the trimmed V and J ends, which lost 6 bases and 9 bases, there was a span of 15 bases. CDR3 protein: CASRLDGAGPQHF. CDR3 nucleotide sequence: TGTGCCAGTAGACTTGACGGAGCAGGGCCCCAGCATTTT.

At least ten counts were recorded for this clonotype. V is TRBV5-1 and J is TRBJ1-1, with D unclear. Trimming removed 0 bases from V and 4 bases from J, with 4 bases in between. The CDR3 consists of 12 residues. CDR1 is SGHRS, CDR2 YFSETQ, per germline. CDR3 region: CASSLVGTEAFF. The CDR3 DNA is TGCGCCAGCAGCTTGGTAGGCACTGAAGCTTTCTTT. Filled out from reference TRBV5-1 and TRBJ1-1, the complete variable domain reads KAGVTQTPRYLIKTRGQQVTLSCSPISGHRSVSWYQQTPGQGLQFLFEYFSETQRNKGNFPGRFSGRQFSNSRSEMNVSTLELGDSALYLCASSLVGTEAFFGQGTRLTVV.